These T cell receptor beta chains were read from a single sample in a study of OX40 agonist ivuxolimab in advanced cancers. Profiling relied on immunoSEQ multiplex PCR, and the TCRdb table lists in-frame clones only, not all of them. The table shows about 83,000 clones, with roughly 83% occurring only once. This sample comprised CD4+ or CD8+ T cells sorted from blood, obtained in a trial of the OX40 agonist ivuxolimab. All receptors come from an adult with an advanced solid tumor such as melanoma, head and neck, liver or kidney cancer. CDR3s include the opening cysteine and the closing phenylalanine or tryptophan. The D gene is left open where the match is weak. Where a row states a size, it is once, few, many or the class of an expanded clone; other rows omit it.

V gene: TRBV7-9
J gene: TRBJ2-1
clone size: -
D gene: TRBD2
CDR3 DNA: TGTGCCAGCAGTACTAGCGGGGGGCTTTACAATGAGCAGTTCTTC
CDR3 protein: CASSTSGGLYNEQFF

V gene: TRBV28
J gene: TRBJ1-1
clone size: -
D gene: TRBD1
CDR3 DNA: TGTGCCAGCACCGTACCGGGACAGGGAGTCCCTGAAGCTTTCTTT
CDR3 protein: CASTVPGQGVPEAFF

V gene: TRBV9
J gene: TRBJ1-1
clone size: once
D gene: -
CDR3 DNA: TGTGCCAGCAGCGTTAGGGGAACCCAGACCACTGAAGCTTTCTTT
CDR3 protein: CASSVRGTQTTEAFF

V gene: TRBV4-1
J gene: TRBJ1-5
clone size: -
D gene: TRBD1
CDR3 DNA: TGCGCCAGCAGCCAAGATCAAATAAGAGACAGGGGCAATCAGCCCCAGCATTTT
CDR3 protein: CASSQDQIRDRGNQPQHF

V gene: TRBV7-9
J gene: TRBJ1-1
clone size: few
D gene: -
CDR3 DNA: TGTGCCAGCAGCTTCTCCCAGGCGAACACTGAAGCTTTCTTT
CDR3 protein: CASSFSQANTEAFF

V gene: TRBV6-1
J gene: TRBJ1-1
clone size: -
D gene: -
CDR3 DNA: TGTGCCAGCAGTGCAGTTCCTTTCGACGGTGAAGCTTTCTTT
CDR3 protein: CASSAVPFDGEAFF

V gene: TRBV2
J gene: TRBJ2-7
clone size: -
D gene: -
CDR3 DNA: TGTGCCAGCAGTGAACAGCCATACACGGGTCCGGGGGAGCAGTACTTC
CDR3 protein: CASSEQPYTGPGEQYF

V gene: TRBV9
J gene: TRBJ2-2
clone size: -
D gene: -
CDR3 DNA: TGTGCCAGCAGCCTAGCCCGGGCGGCGAACACCGGGGAGCTGTTTTTT
CDR3 protein: CASSLARAANTGELFF

V gene: TRBV27
J gene: TRBJ2-7
clone size: -
D gene: -
CDR3 DNA: TGTGCCAGCAGTTGGGTGCAGGGCTACGAGCAGTACTTC
CDR3 protein: CASSWVQGYEQYF

V gene: TRBV9
J gene: TRBJ1-2
clone size: -
D gene: -
CDR3 DNA: TGTGCCAGCAGCGTAGGGGTGGGGAGGGTTGGCTACACCTTC
CDR3 protein: CASSVGVGRVGYTF

V gene: TRBV9
J gene: TRBJ2-5
clone size: -
D gene: TRBD2
CDR3 DNA: TGTGCCAGCAGCGTAGGAGGCGGGGGGGCGGAAGAGACCCAGTACTTC
CDR3 protein: CASSVGGGGAEETQYF

V gene: TRBV13
J gene: TRBJ2-5
clone size: few
D gene: TRBD2
CDR3 DNA: TGTGCCAGCAGCGGGCAGACTAGCGGGGGGAAAGAGACCCAGTACTTC
CDR3 protein: CASSGQTSGGKETQYF

V gene: TRBV30
J gene: TRBJ1-1
clone size: -
D gene: -
CDR3 DNA: TGTGCCAGAAACCGAGGGGGTTCGAGAACTGAAGCTTTCTTT
CDR3 protein: CARNRGGSRTEAFF

V gene: TRBV7-2
J gene: TRBJ2-3
clone size: -
D gene: -
CDR3 DNA: TGTGCCAGCAGCTTAGATACCGATACGCAGTATTTT
CDR3 protein: CASSLDTDTQYF

V gene: TRBV7-9
J gene: TRBJ1-3
clone size: -
D gene: -
CDR3 DNA: TGTGCCAGCAGCGTAGCTGGGTCTGGAAACACCATATATTTT
CDR3 protein: CASSVAGSGNTIYF

V gene: TRBV6-6
J gene: TRBJ1-5
clone size: once
D gene: TRBD1
CDR3 DNA: TGTGCCAGCATCCTCAGGGGGAGCAATCAGCCCCAGCATTTT
CDR3 protein: CASILRGSNQPQHF

V gene: TRBV6-6
J gene: TRBJ2-2
clone size: -
D gene: TRBD2
CDR3 DNA: TGTGCCAGCAGTTGGGGGGGAGGAACCGGGGAGCTGTTTTTT
CDR3 protein: CASSWGGGTGELFF

V gene: TRBV5-1
J gene: TRBJ2-6
clone size: -
D gene: -
CDR3 DNA: TGCGCCAGCAGCTTGGTAGGGGGTTCTGGGGCCAACGTCCTGACTTTC
CDR3 protein: CASSLVGGSGANVLTF

V gene: TRBV6-5
J gene: TRBJ1-4
clone size: -
D gene: -
CDR3 DNA: TGTGCCAGCAGTTACTCGAATTCGTGGGGTGAAAAACTGTTTTTT
CDR3 protein: CASSYSNSWGEKLFF

V gene: TRBV11-2
J gene: TRBJ2-1
clone size: -
D gene: TRBD2
CDR3 DNA: TGTGCCAGCAGCTTAGAAGTCGGACTAGCGGGAGAAAGGGGCAATAGTGAGCAGTTCTTC
CDR3 protein: CASSLEVGLAGERGNSEQFF

V gene: TRBV19
J gene: TRBJ1-1
clone size: few
D gene: -
CDR3 DNA: TGTGCCAGCTGCCCGAACGGCGAGGCTGAAGCTTTCTTT
CDR3 protein: CASCPNGEAEAFF

V gene: TRBV7-9
J gene: TRBJ2-5
clone size: -
D gene: -
CDR3 DNA: TGTGCCAGCAGCCCTCAGGGGGGTGAGACCCAGTACTTC
CDR3 protein: CASSPQGGETQYF

V gene: TRBV5-4
J gene: TRBJ2-6
clone size: -
D gene: -
CDR3 DNA: TGTGCCAGCAGCCCAGTGGGGGGAAGCTCTGGGGCCAACGTCCTGACTTTC
CDR3 protein: CASSPVGGSSGANVLTF

V gene: TRBV6-1
J gene: TRBJ2-5
clone size: few
D gene: -
CDR3 DNA: TGTGCCAGCAGAACAGGTGCGCGAGAGACCCAGTACTTC
CDR3 protein: CASRTGARETQYF

V gene: TRBV27
J gene: TRBJ1-2
clone size: -
D gene: TRBD1
CDR3 DNA: TGTGCCAGCAGTTTGGGACAGGGGGCCGGCTATGGCTACACCTTC
CDR3 protein: CASSLGQGAGYGYTF